Following are 27 T cell receptor beta chains from one sample sequenced in a study of control samples from healthy donors and cancer patients. Clones were sequenced by immunoSEQ multiplex PCR, and TCRdb holds only the in-frame ones, with some missing. The sample contains tens of thousands of clones, 94% of which appear only once. The sequencing sample was made of blood. These receptors all come from a man aged 25 to 45 in good health.

This clone has a single count. The V gene is TRBV3-1 (or the pseudogene TRBV3-2), the J gene TRBJ1-1; tentative D call: TRBD1 (6 bases). There are 14 residues in the CDR3. The V gene's germline CDR1 is LGHDT and CDR2 YNNKEL (reference sequence). V lost 7 bases to trimming and J lost 1 base, with 13 bases between them. The CDR3 reads CASTTDRRNTEAFF. For the CDR3, the DNA is TGTGCCAGCACCACAGACAGGAGGAACACTGAAGCTTTCTTT.

V is TRBV28 and J is TRBJ1-2; a possible D gene is TRBD1 (5 bases). This CDR3 contains 14 residues. Trimming removed 8 bases at V and 0 bases at J, with 13 bases between. CDR1 is MDHEN, CDR2 SYDVKM, per germline. Here the CDR3 DNA reads TGTGCCAGCCACGCGGTGGGACCTAACTATGGCTACACCTTC. Its protein is CASHAVGPNYGYTF.

This chain joins TRBV27 and TRBJ1-5; 9 bases align to TRBD1. V lost 6 bases, J lost 2 bases, and 8 bases stayed unmatched. This CDR3 has 16 amino acids. CDR1 is MNHEY and CDR2 is SMNVEV in the germline V gene (reference sequence). This CDR3 is CASSLQGAVGNQPQHF. The CDR3 DNA reads TGTGCCAGCAGCTTACAGGGGGCCGTAGGCAATCAGCCCCAGCATTTT.

The CDR3 is CASSPGTGRDSNQPQHF. The DNA for the CDR3 is TGTGCCAGCAGCCCCGGGACAGGGAGAGATAGCAATCAGCCCCAGCATTTT. The chain joins TRBV3-1 (or the pseudogene TRBV3-2) to TRBJ1-5, with 9 bases that match TRBD1. Germline CDR1 LGHDT, CDR2 YNNKEL (reference sequence). V gave up 4 bases and J gave up 0 bases; unmatched junction bases: 7. The CDR3 totals 17 residues.

This clone was seen only once. V usage is TRBV6-2 or TRBV6-3 and J usage is TRBJ2-5; D may be TRBD1 (6 bases). V lost 3 bases and J 2 bases, leaving 16 bases between the germline ends. The CDR3 has 16 amino acids. CDR1 and CDR2 from the germline V gene are MNHEY and SVGEGT. This chain's CDR3 is CASSYEVGALQETQYF. The CDR3 DNA sequence: TGTGCCAGCAGTTATGAGGTGGGGGCCCTTCAAGAGACCCAGTACTTC.

This chain links TRBV19 with TRBJ2-5; 9 bases are a match to TRBD1. The germline V gene encodes CDR1 LNHDA and CDR2 SQIVND (reference sequence). CDR3 length: 14 amino acids. Unmatched junction bases numbered 5, after V lost 8 bases and J lost 1 base. CDR3 nucleotides: TGTGCCAGTGGTGGGACAGGGCGCCAAGAGACCCAGTACTTC. The encoded protein is CASGGTGRQETQYF. Looking up the rest from reference TRBV19 and TRBJ2-5 gives the full variable domain: DGGITQSPKYLFRKEGQNVTLSCEQNLNHDAMYWYRQDPGQGLRLIYYSQIVNDFQKGDIAEGYSVSREKKESFPLTVTSAQKNPTAFYLCASGGTGRQETQYFGPGTRLLVL.

J is TRBJ1-5 and V is TRBV6-2 or TRBV6-3; TRBD1 matches 11 bases. The CDR3 runs 16 residues. V lost 4 bases, J lost 4 bases, and 6 bases stayed unmatched. Germline V gene lookup returns CDR1 MNHEY and CDR2 SVGEGT. CDR3 in amino acids: CASSWTGGRENQPQHF. The CDR3 DNA sequence: TGTGCCAGCAGTTGGACAGGGGGCCGGGAAAATCAGCCCCAGCATTTT.

The chain links TRBV27 to TRBJ2-7; 9 bases align to TRBD2. The V gene's germline CDR1 is MNHEY and CDR2 SMNVEV (reference sequence). V lost 7 bases, J lost 7 bases, and 14 bases stayed unmatched. CDR3 length: 15 residues. CDR3 region: CASISFAGGPGEQYF. The CDR3 nucleotides read TGTGCCAGCATCTCCTTCGCGGGGGGGCCGGGGGAGCAGTACTTC.

The V gene is TRBV7-2, the J gene TRBJ2-2; TRBD1 matches 9 bases. Germline CDR1 and CDR2: SGHTA and FQGNSA. The CDR3 has 14 amino acids. V shed 9 bases and J 3 bases; nucleotides not matched to a gene: 5. In DNA, the CDR3 is TGTGCCAGTGGTGGGACAGGGTACACCGGGGAGCTGTTTTTT. It translates to CASGGTGYTGELFF.

The chain uses TRBV5-1 and TRBJ1-6; 9 positions match TRBD1. The length of the CDR3 is 15 residues. The trim removed 1 base at V and 7 bases at J, leaving 3 bases unmatched. Germline V gene data show CDR1 as SGHRS and CDR2 as YFSETQ. The CDR3 protein is CASSLLGTGNSPLHF. The CDR3 nucleotides are TGCGCCAGCAGCTTGTTGGGGACAGGGAATTCACCCCTCCACTTT.

J is TRBJ2-7 and V is TRBV7-2; 10 bases align to TRBD1. V lost 6 bases, J lost 7 bases, and 12 bases stayed unmatched. CDR3 length: 15 amino acids. Germline CDR1 and CDR2: SGHTA and FQGNSA. CDR3 coding DNA: TGTGCCAGCAGGACGCCTGGGACAGGGGCGGGAGAGCAGTACTTC. This sequence encodes CASRTPGTGAGEQYF. The full variable domain, in which reference TRBV7-2 and TRBJ2-7 provide the parts outside the CDR3, is GAGVSQSPSNKVTEKGKDVELRCDPISGHTALYWYRQSLGQGLEFLIYFQGNSAPDKSGLPSDRFSAERTGGSVSTLTIQRTQQEDSAVYLCASRTPGTGAGEQYFGPGTRLTVT.

This chain links TRBV11-2 with TRBJ2-2; 7 nucleotides line up with TRBD2. There are 14 residues in the CDR3. With 1 base clipped from V and 6 bases from J, the junction kept 2 bases outside the gene matches. Germline V gives CDR1 SGHAT, CDR2 FQNNGV. The CDR3 DNA reads as TGTGCCAGCAGCTTAGCCGGGAGGCCCGGGGAGCTGTTTTTT. Translation gives CASSLAGRPGELFF.

This chain uses TRBV5-1 with TRBJ2-1, with D unresolved. CDR3 length: 13 residues. Germline V gene lookup returns CDR1 SGHRS and CDR2 YFSETQ. V lost 3 bases, J lost 8 bases, and 12 bases lay in between. The CDR3 DNA reads as TGCGCCAGCAGCTCCACGACGGCTCATGAGCAGTTCTTC. It encodes CASSSTTAHEQFF.

This clone was observed once. The J gene is TRBJ1-4, the V gene TRBV18, with D perhaps matching TRBD1 (5 bases). CDR1 KGHSH and CDR2 LQKENI come from the germline V gene. Trimming stripped 2 bases from V and 2 bases from J, with 9 bases between. There are 15 residues in the CDR3. The DNA of the CDR3 is TGTGCCAGCTCACCATCGACAGACACTAATGAAAAACTGTTTTTT. This gives the protein CASSPSTDTNEKLFF.

This chain links TRBV6-5 with TRBJ1-1; D is undetermined. Germline CDR1 is MNHEY and CDR2 is SVGAGI. The V end was cut by 8 bases, the J end by 6 bases, with 10 bases between. The length of the CDR3 is 11 residues. The CDR3 nucleotides are TGTGCCAGCGGCACGGTACCTGAAGCTTTCTTT. It translates to CASGTVPEAFF.

The chain carries TRBV4-2 and TRBJ1-6; D remains ambiguous. This CDR3 has 12 amino acids. Per germline, CDR1 LGHNA and CDR2 YNFKEQ. V gave up 0 bases and J gave up 9 bases, with 3 bases separating them. The chain's CDR3 is CASSQDSSPLHF. DNA for the CDR3: TGTGCCAGCAGCCAAGACTCTTCACCCCTCCACTTT.

CDR3 nucleotide sequence: TGCGCCAGCAGCGGGGACAGGGTAGGCGAGACCCAGTACTTC. Translated, it gives CASSGDRVGETQYF. V is TRBV5-1 and J is TRBJ2-5; 9 bases line up with TRBD1. Germline CDR1 and CDR2: SGHRS and YFSETQ. Trimming took 4 bases from V and 5 from J; bases not matched to a gene: 6. CDR3 size: 14 residues.

This chain links TRBV7-2 with TRBJ2-7; D perhaps matches TRBD2 (5 bases). The CDR3 has 14 residues. With 4 bases removed from V and 6 bases from J, the gap between germline ends came to 16 bases. Germline loops: CDR1 SGHTA, CDR2 FQGNSA. The CDR3 is CASSSRTGWGEQYF. The DNA for the CDR3 is TGTGCCAGCAGCTCAAGGACGGGGTGGGGCGAGCAGTACTTC.

The gene calls are TRBV7-3 and TRBJ1-4, with 10 bases aligning to TRBD1. The CDR3 totals 18 residues. V shed 0 bases, J shed 0 bases, and the junction held 4 bases outside the gene matches. In germline, CDR1 is SGHTA, CDR2 FQGTGA. For the CDR3, the DNA is TGTGCCAGCAGCTTAACGCCGGGACAGGGGCCAACTAATGAAAAACTGTTTTTT. Translation gives CASSLTPGQGPTNEKLFF.

V gene TRBV27 combines with J gene TRBJ2-1; unclear D gene. The CDR3 totals 15 residues. Trimming cost V 0 bases and J 4 bases, with 10 bases left between them. CDR1 is MNHEY and CDR2 is SMNVEV in the germline V gene (reference sequence). CDR3 bases: TGTGCCAGCAGTTTATCGCGATTTGGTTACAATGAGCAGTTCTTC. Its protein product is CASSLSRFGYNEQFF.

The V gene is TRBV4-2, the J gene TRBJ1-1; no definite D call. There are 14 residues in the CDR3. Trimming removed 3 bases at V and 0 bases at J, with 8 bases between. Germline-derived CDR1 and CDR2 are LGHNA and YNFKEQ. CDR3 sequence reads: CASSHGRMNTEAFF. For the CDR3, the DNA is TGTGCCAGCAGCCACGGACGGATGAACACTGAAGCTTTCTTT.

This sequence joins TRBV15 and TRBJ1-5; no definite D call. V lost 8 bases, J lost 7 bases, and 18 bases lay in between. Germline V gene lookup returns CDR1 LNHNV and CDR2 YYDKDF (reference sequence). CDR3 length equals 14 residues. The CDR3 reads CATGEGAKYQPQHF. CDR3 in DNA: TGTGCCACCGGGGAGGGCGCGAAGTACCAGCCCCAGCATTTT.

V usage is TRBV27 and J usage is TRBJ1-6; D possibly corresponds to TRBD1 (5 bases). The germline V gene has CDR1 MNHEY and CDR2 SMNVEV (reference sequence). Trimming took 2 bases from V and 9 from J, leaving 5 bases between them. The CDR3 is 12 residues long. The chain's CDR3 is CASSLGGSPLHF. The DNA of the CDR3 is TGTGCCAGCAGTTTAGGGGGTTCACCCCTCCACTTT.

This chain joins TRBV6-4 and TRBJ1-2; a weak D match, TRBD1 (6 bases). The CDR3 is 13 amino acids. Trimming pared 2 bases from V and 8 bases from J, leaving 12 bases between. The V gene's germline CDR1 is MRHNA and CDR2 SNTAGT. CDR3 protein: CASSDQGYGGYTF. CDR3 nucleotide sequence: TGTGCCAGCAGTGACCAGGGGTATGGAGGCTACACCTTC.

The chain has TRBV4-1 and TRBJ1-1; D is perhaps TRBD1 (6 bases). This CDR3 spans 15 amino acids. Germline V gene data show CDR1 as MGHRA and CDR2 as YSYEKL. V was pared by 0 bases and J by 6 bases, with 14 bases between. The CDR3 bases are TGCGCCAGCAGCCAAGATGTCAGGGGCAGCCCTGAAGCTTTCTTT. The encoded protein is CASSQDVRGSPEAFF.

The rearrangement uses TRBV18 and TRBJ2-3; D is unresolved. Deletions cut 3 bases from V and 5 bases from J, with 15 bases between. Germline V gives CDR1 KGHSH, CDR2 LQKENI. The CDR3 is 15 amino acids. The CDR3 region is CASSPRTLDGDTQYF. CDR3 nucleotide sequence: TGTGCCAGCTCACCCCGCACGTTGGATGGAGATACGCAGTATTTT.

The chain uses TRBV9 and TRBJ2-1, with 10 positions matching TRBD1. Germline-derived CDR1 and CDR2 are SGDLS and YYNGEE. The CDR3 is 15 residues long. The trim removed 4 bases at V and 8 bases at J, leaving 9 bases unmatched. The CDR3 coding sequence is TGTGCCAGCAGCTTCCGGGACAGGGGTAACGATGAGCAGTTCTTC. Its translation: CASSFRDRGNDEQFF.